These 25 T cell receptor beta chains originate from one sample sequenced in a study of T cells in Graves' hyperthyroidism and ophthalmopathy. RNA transcripts gave rise to amplified TCR beta CDR3 regions. The HTBI primer set drove a first-round RT-PCR of the TCR CDR3. TCRdb re-called the multiplex PCR reads through MiXCR, storing one row per CDR3 protein. The sample holds some 250,000 distinct CDR3 sequences, roughly 15% seen once. Sample: blood. Receptor source: a woman between 40 and 50 years old with Graves' hyperthyroidism that later progressed to Graves' ophthalmopathy.

This clonotype turned up a few times. The chain recombines TRBV27 with TRBJ1-2; D ambiguous. Germline V gene lookup returns CDR1 MNHEY and CDR2 SMNVEV (reference sequence). The CDR3 consists of 11 residues. V gave up 7 bases and J gave up 11 bases, with 14 bases separating them. The DNA of the CDR3 is TGTGCCAGCATGTCGAAGGGCGGGTACACCTTC. It codes for CASMSKGGYTF.

V usage is TRBV10-3 and J usage is TRBJ1-2, with D possibly TRBD1 on 6 matching bases. The CDR3 contains 14 residues. V was shortened by 3 bases and J by 5 bases, with 13 bases between the two germline ends. The V gene's germline CDR1 is ENHRY and CDR2 SYGVKD. The CDR3 region has the DNA TGTGCCATCAGTGATAACAGGGAAGGGTATGGCTACACCTTC. This codes for CAISDNREGYGYTF.

This clonotype showed up many times. The chain joins TRBV3-1 to TRBJ2-3; TRBD1 matches 12 bases. Trimming at V came to 3 bases and at J to 6 bases, leaving 4 bases not matched to a gene. This CDR3 spans 15 amino acids. The germline V gene encodes CDR1 LGHDT and CDR2 YNNKEL (reference sequence). CDR3 sequence (DNA): TGTGCCAGCAGCCACCAGGGACAGGGGGCCGATACGCAGTATTTT. Amino acids: CASSHQGQGADTQYF.

The table lists this clonotype with many counts. The CDR3 DNA sequence: TGTGCCAGCAGTCTCCAGGTGAACACTGAAGCTTTCTTT. Translated: CASSLQVNTEAFF. V is TRBV28 and J is TRBJ1-1; D gene ambiguous. CDR1 is MDHEN and CDR2 is SYDVKM in the germline V gene. V was clipped by 5 bases and J by 0 bases, with 7 bases between them. This CDR3 contains 13 residues.

In this sample, this clonotype turned up a few times. Sequence at one end of the junction differs from germline and may be a read error. The chain has TRBV19 and TRBJ1-1, with TRBD1 as a possible D gene (6 bases). Germline CDR1 reads LNHDA; CDR2 reads SQIVND (reference sequence). This CDR3 comprises 16 residues. The CDR3 DNA is TGTGCCAGCAGTAGGGTACGGGGGCGAAGGGACACTGAAGCTTTCTTT. Translated, it gives CASSRVRGRRDTEAFF.

The chain links TRBV9 to TRBJ1-2; TRBD1 matches 8 bases. Germline CDR1 and CDR2: SGDLS and YYNGEE. This CDR3 contains 16 residues. The V and J ends lost 5 bases and 5 bases, in that order; junction bases with no gene match: 14. CDR3 DNA sequence: TGTGCCAGCAGTGGGAACTTCGGACAGGGATGGTATGGCTACACCTTC. This encodes CASSGNFGQGWYGYTF.

On this clonotype: It may be a read error: a sequence one base away is much more abundant. The chain has TRBV5-1 and TRBJ2-1, with 7 bases fitting TRBD2. The germline V gene has CDR1 SGHRS and CDR2 YFSETQ. This CDR3 is built from 14 residues. CDR3 DNA: TGCGCCTGCAGGCAGGGACTACCCCACAATGAGCAGTTCTTC. Its protein is CACRQGLPHNEQFF. Complete variable domain (other parts from reference TRBV5-1 and TRBJ2-1): KAGVTQTPRYLIKTRGQQVTLSCSPISGHRSVSWYQQTPGQGLQFLFEYFSETQRNKGNFPGRFSGRQFSNSRSEMNVSTLELGDSALYLCACRQGLPHNEQFFGPGTRLTVL.

This chain links TRBV4-1 with TRBJ2-6; a possible D gene is TRBD1 (5 bases). In germline, CDR1 is MGHRA, CDR2 YSYEKL. The germline V and J ends were trimmed by 5 bases and 0 bases, with 14 bases remaining between them. This CDR3 contains 17 residues. CDR3 in amino acids: CASSLSTGDSGANVLTF. In DNA, the CDR3 is TGCGCCAGCAGCTTGAGTACAGGCGACTCTGGGGCCAACGTCCTGACTTTC.

There are many counts of this clonotype. This chain links TRBV12-3 or TRBV12-4 with TRBJ2-7; D is unresolved. V was clipped by 6 bases and J by 4 bases, with 16 bases between them. CDR3 length: 14 residues. In nucleotides, the CDR3 is TGTGCCAGCAGCTCGACTGGGCACGGGTACGAGCAGTACTTC. This codes for CASSSTGHGYEQYF.

This clonotype was recorded at least ten times. This chain links TRBV15 with TRBJ2-2; maybe TRBD2 (6 bases). This CDR3 region has 14 residues. Germline-derived CDR1 and CDR2 are LNHNV and YYDKDF (reference sequence). V was trimmed by 0 bases and J by 9 bases, leaving 11 bases between them. Written as DNA, the CDR3 is TGTGCCACCAGCAGAGATCGGGGGTCGTGGGAGCTGTTTTTT. This codes for CATSRDRGSWELFF.

In this sample, this clonotype turned up many times. The gene calls are TRBV28 and TRBJ2-5; no firm D call. Trimming shortened V by 6 bases and J by 6 bases, and 14 bases separated the two germline ends. Germline values: CDR1 MDHEN, CDR2 SYDVKM. The CDR3 covers 13 residues. The CDR3 reads CASRPHLEQTQYF. CDR3 DNA: TGTGCCAGCAGACCCCACTTGGAACAGACCCAGTACTTC.

Ten or more counts support this clonotype. CDR3 protein: CASSLLGNQPQHF. DNA for the CDR3: TGTGCCAGCAGTTTACTAGGGAATCAGCCCCAGCATTTT. This chain joins TRBV28 and TRBJ1-5, with D unresolved. V shed 2 bases and J shed 4 bases, with 6 bases lying between them. Germline V CDR1 and CDR2: MDHEN, SYDVKM. The CDR3 length is 13 residues.

This clonotype was found many times. The rearrangement uses TRBV9 and TRBJ2-2; D is possibly TRBD1 (5 bases). V lost 0 bases and J 3 bases, leaving 6 bases between the germline ends. CDR3 length: 14 residues. Germline-derived CDR1 and CDR2 are SGDLS and YYNGEE. The CDR3 reads CASSVGRDTGELFF. The CDR3 DNA reads TGTGCCAGCAGCGTAGGCAGGGACACCGGGGAGCTGTTTTTT.

There are many counts of this clonotype. This sequence joins TRBV12-3 or TRBV12-4 and TRBJ1-5; D possibly corresponds to TRBD1 (6 bases). Trimming removed 3 bases from V and 5 bases from J, with 14 bases in between. CDR3 length: 15 amino acids. DNA for the CDR3: TGTGCCAGCAGTTTGAACGGACAGCGCTATCAGCCCCAGCATTTT. It translates to CASSLNGQRYQPQHF.

To note about this clonotype: This may be a read error, as it is one base from a much larger clone. The chain has TRBV19 and TRBJ2-5; 9 bases map to TRBD1. The CDR3 sequence is 15 residues long. Looked up from germline, CDR1 is LNHDA and CDR2 is SQIVND (reference sequence). V trimming: 5 bases; J trimming: 5 bases; junction bases outside the gene matches: 9. The CDR3 DNA sequence: TGTGCCAGTAGTCTCGCCGGGACAGGGAGTGAGACCCAGTACTTC. This codes for CASSLAGTGSETQYF.

This clonotype was seen a few times. The chain uses TRBV19 and TRBJ2-1; tentative D call: TRBD1 (6 bases). Germline V gene sequence: CDR1 LNHDA, CDR2 SQIVND (reference sequence). The CDR3 is 15 residues long. V lost 4 bases to trimming and J lost 0 bases, with 10 bases between them. This CDR3 is CASSRTVSSYNEQFF. CDR3 bases: TGTGCCAGTAGTAGGACAGTGAGCTCCTACAATGAGCAGTTCTTC.

This clonotype was recorded once. The chain uses TRBV10-3 and TRBJ2-7, with 10 nucleotides matching TRBD2. In germline, CDR1 is ENHRY, CDR2 SYGVKD. The CDR3 extends over 15 amino acids. V lost 2 bases, J lost 2 bases, and 3 bases stayed unmatched. The CDR3 DNA reads as TGTGCCATCAGTGAGGGGACTAGCGTCGCCTACGAGCAGTACTTC. Encoded protein: CAISEGTSVAYEQYF.

This clonotype has at least ten counts. V usage is TRBV2 and J usage is TRBJ2-3, with no clear D. Trimming removed 3 bases at V and 0 bases at J, with 7 bases between. Germline CDR1 is SNHLY and CDR2 is FYNNEI. The CDR3 is made up of 14 amino acids. The CDR3 bases are TGTGCCAGCAGTGACCACAGAAGCACAGATACGCAGTATTTT. Encoded protein: CASSDHRSTDTQYF.

At least ten counts were recorded for this clonotype. The V gene is TRBV28, the J gene TRBJ1-4; D unclear. The CDR3 consists of 19 residues. Germline V gene data show CDR1 as MDHEN and CDR2 as SYDVKM. V lost 6 bases and J 0 bases, leaving 23 bases between the germline ends. CDR3 in amino acids: CASSPPRQGIPSTNEKLFF. In DNA form, the CDR3 reads TGTGCCAGCAGCCCCCCGCGCCAAGGGATCCCTTCAACTAATGAAAAACTGTTTTTT.

This clonotype was recorded at least ten times. The gene calls are TRBV27 and TRBJ1-4; D perhaps matches TRBD1 (6 bases). This CDR3 is built from 12 residues. Germline lookup yields CDR1 MNHEY and CDR2 SMNVEV (reference sequence). V was cut by 3 bases and J by 10 bases, with 9 bases left in between. CDR3 nucleotide sequence: TGTGCCAGCAGTTTTCTACAGGGAAAACTGTTTTTT. Amino acid sequence: CASSFLQGKLFF.

The genes are TRBV7-3 and TRBJ2-1; D remains unclear. V lost 5 bases and J 0 bases, leaving 14 bases between the germline ends. This CDR3 is built from 16 residues. Looked up from germline, CDR1 is SGHTA and CDR2 is FQGTGA. The CDR3 is CASSAFFSSSYNEQFF. Here the CDR3 DNA reads TGTGCCAGCAGCGCCTTTTTCTCAAGCTCCTACAATGAGCAGTTCTTC.

The sample holds many counts of this clonotype. V is TRBV6-1 and J is TRBJ2-1; 13 nucleotides agree with TRBD2. V shed 5 bases and J 7 bases; nucleotides not matched to a gene: 5. The CDR3 consists of 15 residues. Germline CDR1 reads MNHNS; CDR2 reads SASEGT. CDR3 region: CASSQSTSGRNEQFF. The DNA for the CDR3 is TGTGCCAGCAGTCAATCGACTAGCGGGAGGAATGAGCAGTTCTTC.

This clonotype was found once. A read error may produce the germline difference seen at one junction end. The V call is TRBV19, the J call TRBJ2-6, with 8 bases aligning to TRBD1. CDR1 and CDR2 (germline): LNHDA, SQIVND (reference sequence). The CDR3 is 18 residues long. This CDR3 is CASTRVTGGFSGTNVLTF. The CDR3 nucleotides read TGTGCCAGTACTAGAGTAACAGGGGGATTCTCTGGGACCAACGTCCTGACTTTC.

This clonotype was seen ten or more times. The chain links TRBV15 to TRBJ1-1; D uncertain. Trimming cost V 0 bases and J 2 bases, with 13 bases left between them. Germline V gene sequence: CDR1 LNHNV, CDR2 YYDKDF (reference sequence). The CDR3 is 16 amino acids. This CDR3 reads CATSRDKLRANTEAFF. CDR3 in DNA: TGTGCCACCAGCAGAGACAAACTGAGGGCAAACACTGAAGCTTTCTTT.

Comments on this clonotype: The CDR3 carries no conserved terminal phenylalanine or tryptophan, so it likely arises from a read error. J is TRBJ1-3 and V is TRBV18; D gene ambiguous. Trimming shortened V by 5 bases and J by 0 bases, and 8 bases separated the two germline ends. The V gene's germline CDR1 is KGHSH and CDR2 LQKENI. The CDR3 runs to 14 residues. The CDR3 reads CASSSGDSGNTIYS. Here the CDR3 DNA reads TGTGCCAGCTCATCCGGGGACTCTGGAAACACCATATATTCT.